This T cell receptor beta chain was identified during a study of shared T cell receptors in the human thymus. Measured with immunoSEQ multiplex PCR; TCRdb has only the in-frame clones, and not every one. The top ten hold around 0.0099% of the sample, which has 650,000 to 950,000 clones, approximately 85% seen once. V was cut by 8 bases and J by 2 bases, with 13 bases left in between. The CDR3 has 15 amino acids. Per germline, CDR1 SNHLY and CDR2 FYNNEI. These data were also reused for a study on human thymus T cells. That study reports: The study used thymus tissue resected during corrective heart surgery. Among thymic and blood repertoires, usage of V and J genes appeared biased.

Material: thymocytes. The TCR sequence derives from a girl under two years old with a congenital heart defect. The rearrangement uses TRBV2 and TRBJ1-6; maybe TRBD1 (5 bases). CDR3 bases: TGTGCCAGCCTACCGCCGGGGGCCTATAATTCACCCCTCCACTTT. Translating gives CASLPPGAYNSPLHF.